The entry below describes one T cell receptor beta chain. This entry belongs to a study of blood T cell repertoires in COVID-19. The germline V and J ends were trimmed by 2 bases and 5 bases, with 9 bases remaining between them. The CDR3 is made up of 13 amino acids. CDR1 and CDR2 (germline): MNHEY, SVGAGI. TCRdb's copy holds only in-frame clones and misses some; the assay was immunoSEQ multiplex PCR. The profile shows 70,000 to 75,000 clones, roughly 76% of them singletons. This sequence originates from a woman in her 70s with acute or convalescent COVID-19. Sequenced material: peripheral blood. V and J are TRBV6-5 and TRBJ2-5; D unclear. CDR3 residues: CASSYAPRETQYF. CDR3 coding DNA: TGTGCCAGCAGTTACGCTCCCCGGGAGACCCAGTACTTC.